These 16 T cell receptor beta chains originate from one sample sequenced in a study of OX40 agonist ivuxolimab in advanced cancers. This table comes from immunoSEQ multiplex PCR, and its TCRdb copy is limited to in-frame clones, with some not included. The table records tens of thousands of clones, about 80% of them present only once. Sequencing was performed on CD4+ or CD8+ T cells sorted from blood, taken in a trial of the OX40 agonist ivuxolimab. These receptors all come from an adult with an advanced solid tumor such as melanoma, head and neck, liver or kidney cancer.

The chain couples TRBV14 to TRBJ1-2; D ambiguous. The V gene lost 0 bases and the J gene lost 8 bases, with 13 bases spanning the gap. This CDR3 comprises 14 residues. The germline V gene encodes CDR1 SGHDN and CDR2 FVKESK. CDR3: CASSQDRFFGGYTF. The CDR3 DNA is TGTGCCAGCAGCCAAGATCGGTTTTTCGGGGGCTACACCTTC.

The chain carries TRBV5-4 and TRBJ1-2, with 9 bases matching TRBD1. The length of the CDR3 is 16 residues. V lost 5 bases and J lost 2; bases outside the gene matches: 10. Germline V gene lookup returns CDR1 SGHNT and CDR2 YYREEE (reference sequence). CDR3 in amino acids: CASSPGGTGNNYGYTF. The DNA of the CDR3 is TGTGCCAGCAGTCCTGGGGGGACAGGGAACAACTATGGCTACACCTTC.

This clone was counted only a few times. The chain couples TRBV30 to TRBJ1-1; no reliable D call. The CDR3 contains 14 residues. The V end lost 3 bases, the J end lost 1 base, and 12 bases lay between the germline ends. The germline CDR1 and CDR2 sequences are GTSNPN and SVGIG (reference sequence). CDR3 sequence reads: CAWSGWGENTEAFF. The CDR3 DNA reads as TGTGCCTGGAGCGGTTGGGGAGAGAACACTGAAGCTTTCTTT.

The CDR3 DNA sequence: TGTGCCAGCCGCCTGGATGGGGGGCCCTACGAGCAGTACTTC. Residues: CASRLDGGPYEQYF. The genes are TRBV27 and TRBJ2-7; D may be TRBD1 or TRBD2 (6 bases each). Germline V gene lookup returns CDR1 MNHEY and CDR2 SMNVEV (reference sequence). This CDR3 spans 14 amino acids. V was clipped by 8 bases and J by 2 bases, with 16 bases between them.

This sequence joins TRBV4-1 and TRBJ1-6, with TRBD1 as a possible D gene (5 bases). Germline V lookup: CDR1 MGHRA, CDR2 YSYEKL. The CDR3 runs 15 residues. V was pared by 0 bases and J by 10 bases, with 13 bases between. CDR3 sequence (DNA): TGCGCCAGCAGCCAAGATGAAGGGGAGAGATCACCCCTCCACTTT. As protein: CASSQDEGERSPLHF.

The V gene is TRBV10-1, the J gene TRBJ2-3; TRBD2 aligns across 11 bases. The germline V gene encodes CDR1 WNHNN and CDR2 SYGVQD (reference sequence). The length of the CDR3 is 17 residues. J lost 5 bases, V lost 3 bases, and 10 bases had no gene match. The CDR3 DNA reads TGCGCCAGCAGTGAATTCGGAACTAGCGGGGGTATAGATACGCAGTATTTT. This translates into CASSEFGTSGGIDTQYF.

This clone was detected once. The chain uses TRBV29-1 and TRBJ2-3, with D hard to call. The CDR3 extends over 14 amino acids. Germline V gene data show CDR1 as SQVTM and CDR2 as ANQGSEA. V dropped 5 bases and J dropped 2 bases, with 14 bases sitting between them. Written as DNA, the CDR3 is TGCAGCGTTTCAGGTATTGGCTCCACAGATACGCAGTATTTT. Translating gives CSVSGIGSTDTQYF.

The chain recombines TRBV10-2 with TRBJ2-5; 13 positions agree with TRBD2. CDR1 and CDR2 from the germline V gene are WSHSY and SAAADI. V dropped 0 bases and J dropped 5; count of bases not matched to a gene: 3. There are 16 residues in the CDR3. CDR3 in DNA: TGCGCCAGCAGTGAGTCGCGGACTAGCGGGGGTGAGACCCAGTACTTC. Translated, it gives CASSESRTSGGETQYF.

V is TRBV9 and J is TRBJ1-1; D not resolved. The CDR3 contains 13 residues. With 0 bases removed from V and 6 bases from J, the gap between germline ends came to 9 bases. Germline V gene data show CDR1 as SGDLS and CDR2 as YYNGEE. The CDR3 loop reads CASSVVSSAEAFF. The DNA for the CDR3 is TGTGCCAGCAGCGTAGTTTCTTCGGCTGAAGCTTTCTTT.

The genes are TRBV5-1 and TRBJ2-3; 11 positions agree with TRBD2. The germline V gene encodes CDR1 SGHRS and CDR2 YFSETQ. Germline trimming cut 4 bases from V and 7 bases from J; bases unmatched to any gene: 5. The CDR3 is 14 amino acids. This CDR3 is CASSGSGGANTQYF. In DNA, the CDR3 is TGCGCCAGCAGCGGTAGCGGGGGGGCGAATACGCAGTATTTT.

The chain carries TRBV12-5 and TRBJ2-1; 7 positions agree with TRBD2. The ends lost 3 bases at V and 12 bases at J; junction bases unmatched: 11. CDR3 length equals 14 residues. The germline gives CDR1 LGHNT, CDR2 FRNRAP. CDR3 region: CASGFEMRGSAQFF. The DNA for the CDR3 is TGTGCTAGTGGTTTTGAAATGCGGGGGAGCGCGCAGTTCTTC.

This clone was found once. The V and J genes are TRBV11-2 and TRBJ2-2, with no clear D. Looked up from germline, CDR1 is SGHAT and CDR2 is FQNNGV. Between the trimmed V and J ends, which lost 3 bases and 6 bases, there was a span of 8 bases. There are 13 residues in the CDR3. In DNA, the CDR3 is TGTGCCAGCAGCTTGATACTTCCCGGGGAGCTGTTTTTT. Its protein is CASSLILPGELFF.

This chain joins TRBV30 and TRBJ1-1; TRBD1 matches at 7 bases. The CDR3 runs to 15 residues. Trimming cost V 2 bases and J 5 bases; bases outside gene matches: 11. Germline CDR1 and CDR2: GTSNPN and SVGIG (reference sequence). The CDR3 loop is CAWSSTGKVLTEAFF. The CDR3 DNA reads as TGTGCCTGGAGTTCGACAGGGAAGGTTTTGACTGAAGCTTTCTTT. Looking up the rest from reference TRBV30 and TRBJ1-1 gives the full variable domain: SQTIHQWPATLVQPVGSPLSLECTVEGTSNPNLYWYRQAAGRGLQLLFYSVGIGQISSEVPQNLSASRPQDRQFILSSKKLLLSDSGFYLCAWSSTGKVLTEAFFGQGTRLTVV.

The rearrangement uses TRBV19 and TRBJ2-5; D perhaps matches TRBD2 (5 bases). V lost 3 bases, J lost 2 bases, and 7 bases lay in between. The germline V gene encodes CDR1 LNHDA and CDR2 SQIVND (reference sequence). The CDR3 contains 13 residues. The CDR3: CASSISGQETQYF. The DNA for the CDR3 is TGTGCCAGTAGTATCAGCGGTCAAGAGACCCAGTACTTC.

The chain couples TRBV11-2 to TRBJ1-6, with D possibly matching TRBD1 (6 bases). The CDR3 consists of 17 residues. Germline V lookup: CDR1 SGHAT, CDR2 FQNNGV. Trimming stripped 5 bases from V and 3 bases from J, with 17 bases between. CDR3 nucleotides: TGTGCCAGCAGCCCTAGGGGGGCCTCTAGCTATAATTCACCCCTCCACTTT. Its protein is CASSPRGASSYNSPLHF.

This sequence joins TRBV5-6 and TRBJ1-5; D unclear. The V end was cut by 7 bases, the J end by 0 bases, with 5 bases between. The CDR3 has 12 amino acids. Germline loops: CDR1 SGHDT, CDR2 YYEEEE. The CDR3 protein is CASGNSNQPQHF. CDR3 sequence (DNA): TGTGCCAGCGGAAATAGCAATCAGCCCCAGCATTTT.